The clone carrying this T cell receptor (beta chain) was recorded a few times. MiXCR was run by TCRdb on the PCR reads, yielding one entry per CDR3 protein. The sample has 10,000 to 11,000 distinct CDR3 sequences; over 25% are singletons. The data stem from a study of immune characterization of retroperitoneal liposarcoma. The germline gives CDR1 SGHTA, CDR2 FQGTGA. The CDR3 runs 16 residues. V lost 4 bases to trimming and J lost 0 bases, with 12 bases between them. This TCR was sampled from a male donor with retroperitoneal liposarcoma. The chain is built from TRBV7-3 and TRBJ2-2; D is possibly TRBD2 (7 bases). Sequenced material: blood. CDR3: CASSYGGPTNTGELFF. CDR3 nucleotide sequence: TGTGCCAGCAGCTACGGGGGGCCAACGAACACCGGGGAGCTGTTTTTT.